Listed below are T cell receptor beta chains from one sample, sequenced in a study of CXCR3-negative and CXCR3-positive naive CD8 T cells. After re-calling the 5' RACE reads, TCRdb lists one entry per CDR3 protein, DNA absent. Listed are some 7,400 distinct CDR3 sequences; around 1.9% falls within the top ten. The specimen sequenced was naive CXCR3- CD8+ T cells from blood. These receptors all come from a human donor in good health. Some clones in this sample may be carry-over from other donors' samples. Each CDR3 is given with its conserved first and last residue. Fields, in order: J gene, V gene, clone size, CDR3 length, CDR3 protein. Not all rows give a size; the values are once, few, many and, for expanded clones, a class.

>TRBJ2-3|TRBV5-1|medium-sized|16
CASSFGTGGGTDTQYF
>TRBJ2-1|TRBV6-6|-|15
CASSLGLAEYNEQFF
>TRBJ2-1|TRBV12-3/TRBV12-4|-|14
CASSFRDRGYEQFF
>TRBJ2-7|TRBV5-1|-|15
CASSLPPSGRVEQYF
>TRBJ2-1|TRBV19|-|13
CASSPTSAYEQFF
>TRBJ2-7|TRBV3-1|-|15
CASSSRDKVPYEQYF
>TRBJ2-5|TRBV15|-|16
CATSQPPGAGEETQYF
>TRBJ2-1|TRBV3-1|medium-sized|15
CASSQILDGYNEQFF
>TRBJ2-2|TRBV2|medium-sized|15
CASSSNRGLAGELFF
>TRBJ2-7|TRBV3-1|-|14
CASSQATFPYEQYF
>TRBJ2-5|TRBV12-3/TRBV12-4|-|14
CASSLVQGQETQYF
>TRBJ2-5|TRBV7-9|medium-sized|13
CASSLGWVETQYF
>TRBJ2-3|TRBV10-3|-|14
CAISDWTSGDTQYF
>TRBJ2-1|TRBV5-1|-|18
CASRSGLADLPLPLEQFF
>TRBJ2-3|TRBV5-1|-|17
CASSTEGRPPSTDTQYF
>TRBJ2-7|TRBV25-1|-|15
CATFKSGTGTSEQYF
>TRBJ2-7|TRBV6-2/TRBV6-3|-|16
CASRQGTSGNWGEQYF
>TRBJ2-7|TRBV7-9|-|14
CASSHRDSSYEQYF
>TRBJ1-1|TRBV9|-|16
CASSTHRSSSKTEAFF
>TRBJ2-7|TRBV10-3|medium-sized|12
CAISGDDYEQYF
>TRBJ2-3|TRBV7-9|-|15
CASSRGAVLTDTQYF
>TRBJ2-1|TRBV27|medium-sized|15
CASSSSIDRNNEQFF
>TRBJ1-1|TRBV29-1|-|13
CSVCDGGDTEAFF
>TRBJ2-3|TRBV7-6|-|15
CASSLTGGTTDTQYF
>TRBJ1-1|TRBV29-1|-|13
CSVALGSHTEAFF
>TRBJ2-1|TRBV10-3|medium-sized|15
CAISEQDGSYNEQFF
>TRBJ2-1|TRBV2|-|12
CASSGLNNEQFF
>TRBJ1-1|TRBV25-1|-|16
CASSELGQGMNTEAFF
>TRBJ2-7|TRBV29-1|-|13
CSVEASDSYEQYF
>TRBJ2-7|TRBV4-1|medium-sized|16
CASSQPPQRSSYEQYF
>TRBJ1-2|TRBV29-1|medium-sized|13
CSAPTGSSYGYTF
>TRBJ1-2|TRBV21-1|medium-sized|17
CASSPPSRQGGDYGYTF
>TRBJ1-5|TRBV12-3/TRBV12-4|-|13
CASSFGGIQPQHF
>TRBJ2-1|TRBV29-1|medium-sized|12
CSVEDQGNEQFF
>TRBJ1-5|TRBV28|-|14
CASSPDSYNQPQHF
>TRBJ2-3|TRBV2|medium-sized|16
CASSEAGRRSTDTQYF
>TRBJ2-3|TRBV20-1|medium-sized|18
CSAPYRNYWTGVADTQYF
>TRBJ2-2|TRBV29-1|-|13
CSTYRAGTGELFF
>TRBJ2-5|TRBV7-9|-|16
CASSSTQRGGSKTQYF
>TRBJ2-7|TRBV6-6|-|18
CASSYAKGESLYSYEQYF
>TRBJ2-7|TRBV29-1|medium-sized|13
CSVEGEGPYEQYF